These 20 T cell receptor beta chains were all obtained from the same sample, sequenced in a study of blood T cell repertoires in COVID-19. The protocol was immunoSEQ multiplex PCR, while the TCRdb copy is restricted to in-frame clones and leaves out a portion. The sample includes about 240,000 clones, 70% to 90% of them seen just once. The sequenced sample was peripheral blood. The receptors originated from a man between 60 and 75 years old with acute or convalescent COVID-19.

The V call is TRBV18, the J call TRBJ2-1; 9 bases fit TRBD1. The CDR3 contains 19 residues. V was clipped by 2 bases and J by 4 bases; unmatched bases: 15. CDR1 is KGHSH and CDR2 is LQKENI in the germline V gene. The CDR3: CASSPNLRGTGSRYNEQFF. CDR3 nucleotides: TGTGCCAGCTCACCAAATCTACGTGGGACAGGGTCTCGGTACAATGAGCAGTTCTTC. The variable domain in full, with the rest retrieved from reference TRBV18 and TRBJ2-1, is NAGVMQNPRHLVRRRGQEARLRCSPMKGHSHVYWYRQLPEEGLKFMVYLQKENIIDESGMPKERFSAEFPKEGPSILRIQQVVRGDSAAYFCASSPNLRGTGSRYNEQFFGPGTRLTVL.

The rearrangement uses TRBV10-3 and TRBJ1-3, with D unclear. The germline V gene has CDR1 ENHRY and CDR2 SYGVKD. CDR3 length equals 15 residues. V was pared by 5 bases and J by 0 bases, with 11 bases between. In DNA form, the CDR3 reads TGTGCCATCAGTCTTACCGGGAACTCTGGAAACACCATATATTTT. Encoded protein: CAISLTGNSGNTIYF.

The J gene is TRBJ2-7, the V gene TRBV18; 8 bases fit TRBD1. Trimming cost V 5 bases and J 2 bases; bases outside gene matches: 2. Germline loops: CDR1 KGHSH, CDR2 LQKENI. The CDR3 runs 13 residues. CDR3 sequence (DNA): TGTGCCAGCTCAGGGACAGGACCCTACGAGCAGTACTTC. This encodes CASSGTGPYEQYF. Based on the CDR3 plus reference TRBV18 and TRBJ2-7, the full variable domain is NAGVMQNPRHLVRRRGQEARLRCSPMKGHSHVYWYRQLPEEGLKFMVYLQKENIIDESGMPKERFSAEFPKEGPSILRIQQVVRGDSAAYFCASSGTGPYEQYFGPGTRLTVT.

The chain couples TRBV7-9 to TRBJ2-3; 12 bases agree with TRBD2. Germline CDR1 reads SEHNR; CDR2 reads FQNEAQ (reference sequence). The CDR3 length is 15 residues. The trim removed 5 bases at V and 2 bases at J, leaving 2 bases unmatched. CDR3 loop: CASSRTSGTTDTQYF. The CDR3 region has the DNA TGTGCCAGCAGCCGGACTAGCGGGACCACAGATACGCAGTATTTT. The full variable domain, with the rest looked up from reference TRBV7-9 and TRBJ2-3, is DTGVSQNPRHKITKRGQNVTFRCDPISEHNRLYWYRQTLGQGPEFLTYFQNEAQLEKSRLLSDRFSAERPKGSFSTLEIQRTEQGDSAMYLCASSRTSGTTDTQYFGPGTRLTVL.

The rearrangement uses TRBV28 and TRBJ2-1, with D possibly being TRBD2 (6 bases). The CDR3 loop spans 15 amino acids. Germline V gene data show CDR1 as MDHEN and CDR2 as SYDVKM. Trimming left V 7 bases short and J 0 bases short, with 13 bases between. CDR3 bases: TGTGCCAGCAACCTAGCGCCACGCTCCTACAATGAGCAGTTCTTC. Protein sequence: CASNLAPRSYNEQFF.

Written as DNA, the CDR3 is TGTGCCAGTAATGTGGGAGTTCAGCCCCAGCATTTT. It codes for CASNVGVQPQHF. This chain uses TRBV19 with TRBJ1-5, with D uncertain. CDR3 length equals 12 residues. Trimming left V 7 bases short and J 6 bases short, with 10 bases between. The germline V gene has CDR1 LNHDA and CDR2 SQIVND (reference sequence).

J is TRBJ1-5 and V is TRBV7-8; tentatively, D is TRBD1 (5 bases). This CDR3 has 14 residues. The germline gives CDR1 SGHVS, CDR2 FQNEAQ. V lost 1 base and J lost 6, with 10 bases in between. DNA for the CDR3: TGTGCCAGCAGCTTAGGCAAAGGGGTTCAGCCCCAGCATTTT. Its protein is CASSLGKGVQPQHF.

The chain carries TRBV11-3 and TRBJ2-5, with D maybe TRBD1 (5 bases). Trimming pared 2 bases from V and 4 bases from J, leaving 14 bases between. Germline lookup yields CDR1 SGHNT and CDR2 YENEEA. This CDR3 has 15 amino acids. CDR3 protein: CASSLSGFIGETQYF. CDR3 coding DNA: TGTGCCAGCAGCTTATCAGGGTTTATCGGAGAGACCCAGTACTTC.

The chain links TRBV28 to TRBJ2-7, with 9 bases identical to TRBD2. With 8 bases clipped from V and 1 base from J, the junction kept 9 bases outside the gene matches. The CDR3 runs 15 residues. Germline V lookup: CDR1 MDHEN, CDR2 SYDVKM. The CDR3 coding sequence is TGTGCCAGCGGAAGACGAACTAGCGGGTCCTACGAGCAGTACTTC. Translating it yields CASGRRTSGSYEQYF.

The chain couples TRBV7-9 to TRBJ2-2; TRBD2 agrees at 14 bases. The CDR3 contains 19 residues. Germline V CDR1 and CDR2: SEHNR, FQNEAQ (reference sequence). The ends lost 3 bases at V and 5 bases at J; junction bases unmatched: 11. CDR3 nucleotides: TGTGCCAGCAGCTTTTCCGGGACTAGCGGGAGTATAGGGACCGGGGAGCTGTTTTTT. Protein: CASSFSGTSGSIGTGELFF.

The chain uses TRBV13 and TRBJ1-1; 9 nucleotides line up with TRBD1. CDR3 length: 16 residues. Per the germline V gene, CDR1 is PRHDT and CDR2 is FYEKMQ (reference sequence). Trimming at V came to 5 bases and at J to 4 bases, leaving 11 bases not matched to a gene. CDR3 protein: CASSLTTGGFGTEAFF. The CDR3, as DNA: TGTGCCAGCAGCCTCACGACAGGGGGGTTCGGCACTGAAGCTTTCTTT.

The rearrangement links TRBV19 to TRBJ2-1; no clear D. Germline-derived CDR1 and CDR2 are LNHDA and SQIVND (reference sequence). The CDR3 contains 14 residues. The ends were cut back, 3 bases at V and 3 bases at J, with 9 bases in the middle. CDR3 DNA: TGTGCCAGTAGTATTCAAGCTAGCTACAATGAGCAGTTCTTC. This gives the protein CASSIQASYNEQFF. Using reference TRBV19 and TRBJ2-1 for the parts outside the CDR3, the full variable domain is DGGITQSPKYLFRKEGQNVTLSCEQNLNHDAMYWYRQDPGQGLRLIYYSQIVNDFQKGDIAEGYSVSREKKESFPLTVTSAQKNPTAFYLCASSIQASYNEQFFGPGTRLTVL.

The CDR3 coding sequence is TGTGCCAGCAGTGCGGGAGCGTCCTACGAGCAGTACTTC. Translated: CASSAGASYEQYF. The V gene is TRBV25-1, the J gene TRBJ2-7; D is perhaps TRBD2 (6 bases). This CDR3 is 13 amino acids long. The germline V and J ends were trimmed by 4 bases and 1 base, with 8 bases remaining between them. Germline CDR1 MGHDK, CDR2 SYGVNS.

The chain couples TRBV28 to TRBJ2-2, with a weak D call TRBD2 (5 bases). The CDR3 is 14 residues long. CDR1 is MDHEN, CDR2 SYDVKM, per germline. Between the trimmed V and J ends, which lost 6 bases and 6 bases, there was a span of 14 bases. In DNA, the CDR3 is TGTGCCAGCAGGTCGGCCGCGAGGGCCGGGGAGCTGTTTTTT. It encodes CASRSAARAGELFF.

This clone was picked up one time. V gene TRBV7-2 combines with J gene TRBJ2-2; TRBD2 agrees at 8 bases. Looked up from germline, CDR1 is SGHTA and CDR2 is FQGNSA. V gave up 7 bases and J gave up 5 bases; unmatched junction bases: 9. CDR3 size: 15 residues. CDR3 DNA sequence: TGTGCCAGCAATAAGGTAGCGGGACCTACCGGGGAGCTGTTTTTT. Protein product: CASNKVAGPTGELFF.

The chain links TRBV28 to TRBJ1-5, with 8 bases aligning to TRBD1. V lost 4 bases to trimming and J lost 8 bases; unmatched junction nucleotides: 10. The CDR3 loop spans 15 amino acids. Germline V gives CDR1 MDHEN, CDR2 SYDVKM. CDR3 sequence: CASSSSDRGEEPQHF. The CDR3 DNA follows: TGTGCCAGCAGTTCCTCCGACAGGGGCGAGGAGCCCCAGCATTTT. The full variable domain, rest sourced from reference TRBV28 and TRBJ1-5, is DVKVTQSSRYLVKRTGEKVFLECVQDMDHENMFWYRQDPGLGLRLIYFSYDVKMKEKGDIPEGYSVSREKKERFSLILESASTNQTSMYLCASSSSDRGEEPQHFGDGTRLSIL.

CDR3 DNA: TGTGCCAGCTCACCCCGGGACAGGGGTGATGCTTTCTTT. This gives the protein CASSPRDRGDAFF. The chain couples TRBV18 to TRBJ1-1; 10 bases map to TRBD1. Germline assignment: CDR1 KGHSH and CDR2 LQKENI. With 3 bases clipped from V and 11 bases from J, the junction kept 6 bases outside the gene matches. The CDR3 spans 13 residues.

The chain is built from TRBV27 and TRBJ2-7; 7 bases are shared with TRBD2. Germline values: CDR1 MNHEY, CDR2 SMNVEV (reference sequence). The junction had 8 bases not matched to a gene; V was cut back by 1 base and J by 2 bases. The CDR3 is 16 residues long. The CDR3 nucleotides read TGTGCCAGCAGTTTATTCCCGAGGGAGGGTACCTACGAGCAGTACTTC. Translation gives CASSLFPREGTYEQYF.

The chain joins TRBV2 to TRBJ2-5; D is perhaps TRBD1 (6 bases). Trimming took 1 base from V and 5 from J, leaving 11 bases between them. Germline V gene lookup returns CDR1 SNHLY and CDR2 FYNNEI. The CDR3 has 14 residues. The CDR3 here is CASSEGQAVETQYF. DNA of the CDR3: TGTGCCAGCAGTGAAGGACAGGCGGTCGAGACCCAGTACTTC.

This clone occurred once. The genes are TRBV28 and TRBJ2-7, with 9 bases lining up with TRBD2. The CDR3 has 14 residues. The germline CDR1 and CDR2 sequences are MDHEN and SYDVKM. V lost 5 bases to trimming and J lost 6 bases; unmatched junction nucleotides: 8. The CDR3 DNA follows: TGTGCCAGCAGTCCACCGGGACTAGCAATCGAGCAGTACTTC. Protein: CASSPPGLAIEQYF. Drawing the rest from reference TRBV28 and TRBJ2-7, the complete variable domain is DVKVTQSSRYLVKRTGEKVFLECVQDMDHENMFWYRQDPGLGLRLIYFSYDVKMKEKGDIPEGYSVSREKKERFSLILESASTNQTSMYLCASSPPGLAIEQYFGPGTRLTVT.